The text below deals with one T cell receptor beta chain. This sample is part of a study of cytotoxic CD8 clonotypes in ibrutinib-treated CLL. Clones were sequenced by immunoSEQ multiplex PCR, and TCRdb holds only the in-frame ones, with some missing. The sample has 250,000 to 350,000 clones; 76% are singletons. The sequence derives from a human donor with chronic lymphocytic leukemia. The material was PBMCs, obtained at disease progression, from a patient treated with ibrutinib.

The CDR3 loop reads CASSGTRPVTIINEQFF. The CDR3 region has the DNA TGTGCCAGCAGCGGGACTAGGCCGGTCACAATCATTAATGAGCAGTTCTTC. The chain couples TRBV7-6 to TRBJ2-1, with TRBD2 matching over 8 bases. Losses at the gene ends were 5 bases for V and 7 bases for J; bases not matched to a gene: 16. The CDR3 is made up of 17 amino acids. Germline V CDR1 and CDR2: SGHVS, FNYEAQ.